This entry features one TCR beta chain sequence. What it recognizes is unknown. The sample is drawn from a study of blood T cells in healthy people across ages. General study points: Diversity figures derived from one million T cells were judged to underestimate the true value. Diversity was higher, and naive CD4+ cells more numerous, in long-lived donors than in aged donors. The study lacked donor CMV status, which possibly confounded expanded clonotype changes.

The CDR3 runs to 11 residues. Germline CDR1 and CDR2: MRHNA and SNTAGT. The V and J ends lost 7 bases and 6 bases respectively, with 7 bases between them. Primers used in a second PCR of roughly 6 to 12 cycles were a sample-barcoded 5' primer and a J-beta primer mix. TCRdb ran MiXCR on the 5' RACE reads and lists one entry per CDR3 protein. The sample records hundreds of thousands of distinct CDR3 sequences, around 26% being singletons. This chain connects TRBV6-4 to TRBJ2-1; D remains ambiguous. This TCR was sampled from a woman of 80 years or more in good health. Sequenced material: blood. The DNA of the CDR3 is TGTGCCAGCAAAAGGGCCAATGAGCAGTTCTTC. Its translation is CASKRANEQFF.